The rows below give T cell receptor beta chains drawn from one sample of a study of T-cell reconstitution after alpha-beta-depleted transplantation in children. Via MiXCR, TCRdb re-called the PCR reads, giving one row per CDR3 protein. The table records hundreds of thousands of distinct CDR3 sequences, roughly a tenth of them present only once. Sequencing was performed on PBMCs from the stem cell graft donor, taken from the stem cell graft. These receptors were taken from a human donor who donated a stem cell graft to a child with acute myeloid leukemia. CDR3s include the opening cysteine and the closing phenylalanine or tryptophan. Each record gives: D gene, V gene, CDR3 length, J gene, clone size, CDR3 DNA, CDR3 protein. A D gene is named only where the DNA matches it firmly. Clone size is given for some rows only: seen once, a few or many times, or a class if the clone is expanded.

NA	TRBV7-2	15	TRBJ1-4	few	TGTGCCAGCAGCTCCGGGGGGAGGGCGGATGAAAAACTGTTTTTT	CASSSGGRADEKLFF
TRBD1	TRBV24-1	17	TRBJ2-1	NA	TGTGCCACCAGTGCCCTGGGGAGACAGGGGGGTAACAATGAGCAGTTCTTC	CATSALGRQGGNNEQFF
NA	TRBV19	16	TRBJ1-5	NA	TGTGCCAGTAGTCCCCAAACCGACAGGTTTCATCAGCCCCAGCATTTT	CASSPQTDRFHQPQHF
TRBD2	TRBV12-3/TRBV12-4	12	TRBJ2-1	few	TGTGCCAGTGGGACTAGTCCTAATGAGCAGTTCTTC	CASGTSPNEQFF
NA	TRBV30	11	TRBJ1-1	NA	TGTGCCTGGAGTGTACAGGGACGAGCTTTCTTT	CAWSVQGRAFF
NA	TRBV29-1	14	TRBJ2-1	many	TGCAGCGTCCCCTTCGGCGGGGATTACAATGAGCAGTTCTTC	CSVPFGGDYNEQFF
TRBD2	TRBV5-1	15	TRBJ2-2	few	TGCGCCAGCAGCTTGGCGGGGGGTCGTGCCGGGGAGCTGTTTTTT	CASSLAGGRAGELFF
TRBD2	TRBV7-8	17	TRBJ2-7	many	TGTGCCAGCAGCTTAGAAGGAAGCGGGACGGGAACCTACGAGCAGTACTTC	CASSLEGSGTGTYEQYF
NA	TRBV10-3	14	TRBJ2-5	NA	TGTGCCATCAGTGACAGTAAGGGGTCGGAGACCCAGTACTTC	CAISDSKGSETQYF
TRBD2	TRBV5-1	19	TRBJ2-1	NA	TGCGCCAGCAGCTTGGGTCCTAGCGGGAGTATGGTCGCCTACAATGAGCAGTTCTTC	CASSLGPSGSMVAYNEQFF
TRBD1	TRBV10-3	16	TRBJ2-3	NA	TGTGCCATCAGTGAGAAAAAGGGACAGGGTGCAGATACGCAGTATTTT	CAISEKKGQGADTQYF
TRBD2	TRBV15	17	TRBJ2-7	NA	TGTGCCACCAGCAGAGATGGGTCGACTAGCGGGAGACGCGAGCAGTACTTC	CATSRDGSTSGRREQYF
NA	TRBV30	13	TRBJ2-5	NA	TGTGCCTGGACCCAAAACTTCCAAGAGACCCAGTACTTC	CAWTQNFQETQYF
NA	TRBV4-3	15	TRBJ1-1	few	TGCGCCAGCAGCCAAGATTCAGGGATGAACACTGAAGCTTTCTTT	CASSQDSGMNTEAFF
NA	TRBV28	11	TRBJ2-7	few	TGTGCCAGCAGTATCCCTTCCGAGCAGTACTTC	CASSIPSEQYF
TRBD1	TRBV20-1	16	TRBJ2-3	few	TGCAGTGCGCCGCCAACCGGGACAGGGCGCACAGATACGCAGTATTTT	CSAPPTGTGRTDTQYF
TRBD1	TRBV11-2	15	TRBJ1-3	NA	TGTGCCAGCAGCCCTGGACAGGCAATCGGAAACACCATATATTTT	CASSPGQAIGNTIYF
TRBD1	TRBV12-5	18	TRBJ2-6	NA	TGTGCTAGTGGTTTGACGCCGGGACAGTTCTCTGGGGCCAACGTCCTGACTTTC	CASGLTPGQFSGANVLTF
TRBD1	TRBV20-1	14	TRBJ2-5	many	TGCAGTGCTAGTATCTCGACAGGGACAGAGACCCAGTACTTC	CSASISTGTETQYF
NA	TRBV9	13	TRBJ2-7	many	TGTGCCACTCCCGAGGGCGGGAACCCAAGTGCCGATTTC	CATPEGGNPSADF
TRBD2	TRBV10-3	14	TRBJ2-5	many	TGTGCCATCAGTGTTCGACTAGCACAAGAGACCCAGTACTTC	CAISVRLAQETQYF
TRBD1	TRBV7-2	15	TRBJ2-1	many	TGTGCCAGCAGCCGGGGACAGGGGGCGGAGAATGAGCAGTTCTTC	CASSRGQGAENEQFF